The T cell receptor beta chain described here comes from a study of blood T cell repertoires in COVID-19. Looking at the study overall: From T cells, B-cell-depleted T cells, or PBMCs came the material, which was cDNA or gDNA.

Trimming removed 6 bases from V and 3 bases from J, with 11 bases in between. The CDR3 contains 13 residues. Germline V CDR1 and CDR2: LNHDA, SQIVND (reference sequence). Assay: immunoSEQ multiplex PCR; the TCRdb copy retains only in-frame clones and omits some. This sample carries more than 200,000 clones, about 86% of them seen once, and the ten largest clones take over 1.5%. The rearrangement uses TRBV19 and TRBJ1-1; D gene ambiguous. The sample comprised peripheral blood. This TCR was recovered from a man aged 30 to 39 with active or convalescent COVID-19. CDR3 sequence reads: CASSPGFYTEAFF. In DNA form, the CDR3 reads TGTGCCAGTAGCCCGGGATTCTACACTGAAGCTTTCTTT. The whole variable domain, remainder taken from reference TRBV19 and TRBJ1-1, is DGGITQSPKYLFRKEGQNVTLSCEQNLNHDAMYWYRQDPGQGLRLIYYSQIVNDFQKGDIAEGYSVSREKKESFPLTVTSAQKNPTAFYLCASSPGFYTEAFFGQGTRLTVV.